These T cell receptor beta chains were read from a single sample in a study of blood T cell repertoires in COVID-19. Data came from immunoSEQ multiplex PCR; TCRdb stores just in-frame clones and leaves some out. The sample has approximately 250,000 clones, approximately 86% seen once. The sequenced sample was peripheral blood. The receptors shown here come from a man between 40 and 49 years old with active or convalescent COVID-19. Both conserved end residues are part of each CDR3. Each record gives: V gene, clone size, D gene, J gene, CDR3 DNA, CDR3 protein. The D gene is left open where the match is weak. The size entry is marked missing in some rows and otherwise reads once, few, many or a size class.

>TRBV9|few|-|TRBJ1-3
TGTGCCAGCAGCGTAACCGCCGGAGACTATGGAAACACCATATATTTT
CASSVTAGDYGNTIYF
>TRBV5-1|-|TRBD1|TRBJ1-2
TGCGCCAGCAGCATAGGCCGGGACAGGGTGATCTATGGCTACACCTTC
CASSIGRDRVIYGYTF
>TRBV5-1|-|-|TRBJ2-7
TGCGCCAGCAGCACATTTATGGACTATAAGGGCGAGCAGTACTTC
CASSTFMDYKGEQYF
>TRBV7-9|-|TRBD2|TRBJ2-5
TGTGCCAGCAGCCTAATGGGGTTGAGCGGGAGTGCGGAGACCCAGTACTTC
CASSLMGLSGSAETQYF
>TRBV11-1|-|-|TRBJ1-1
TGTGCCAGCAGCTTAGCCCCTCGCGGGCCGAACACTGAAGCTTTCTTT
CASSLAPRGPNTEAFF
>TRBV6-1|-|-|TRBJ2-7
TGTGCCAGCAGTGAAGGGGGTGGGACACTCGAGCAGTACTTC
CASSEGGGTLEQYF
>TRBV19|-|TRBD2|TRBJ2-7
TGTGCCAGTAGTAATCCGGGACTAGCCTACGAGCAGTACTTC
CASSNPGLAYEQYF
>TRBV29-1|-|TRBD1|TRBJ1-2
TGCAGCGCGGACAGGGACGATGGCTACACCTTC
CSADRDDGYTF
>TRBV6-5|-|-|TRBJ2-1
TGTGCCAGCAATACGCACGAGGCTAGCGTAAGTGAGCAGTTCTTC
CASNTHEASVSEQFF
>TRBV9|few|TRBD1|TRBJ1-1
TGTGCCAGCAGCCGCGACAGGGTCACTGAAGCTTTCTTT
CASSRDRVTEAFF
>TRBV11-2|-|-|TRBJ2-7
TGTGCCAGCAGCTTAGGAGGGTCGTCCTACGAGCAGTACTTC
CASSLGGSSYEQYF
>TRBV20-1|-|TRBD2|TRBJ2-7
TGCAGTGCTAGTGCTACTAGCGGGGGAACCTACGAGCAGTACTTC
CSASATSGGTYEQYF
>TRBV29-1|once|TRBD2|TRBJ2-1
TGCAGCGGGAGTACTAGCGGGAGGTACAATGAGCAGTTCTTC
CSGSTSGRYNEQFF
>TRBV13|-|-|TRBJ2-1
TGTGCCAGCAGCTTAAGGTTCGGGGGATCCTACAATGAGCAGTTCTTC
CASSLRFGGSYNEQFF
>TRBV12-5|-|TRBD1|TRBJ1-2
TGTGCTAGTGGCATTAACAGGGGGGGAAGCGAAGGTAACTATGGCTACACCTTC
CASGINRGGSEGNYGYTF
>TRBV2|-|-|TRBJ2-5
TGTGCGGAGTTAGATGCTCTTTCAGAGACCCAGTACTTC
CAELDALSETQYF
>TRBV18|-|TRBD2|TRBJ2-1
TGTGCCAGCTCACCACCGGGACTAGCGGGAGGGCCCCACAATGAGCAGTTCTTC
CASSPPGLAGGPHNEQFF
>TRBV28|-|-|TRBJ2-7
TGTGCCAGCAGCCCCGGGACGGGGGCCTACGAGCAGTACTTC
CASSPGTGAYEQYF
>TRBV6-1|-|-|TRBJ1-3
TGTGCCAGCAGTGAAGGCACAGGGTACGGAAACACCATATATTTT
CASSEGTGYGNTIYF
>TRBV11-3|few|TRBD1|TRBJ2-7
TGTGCCAGCAGCTTAGGTGAAGGGGGCGCGGTTAACTGTCCCGAGCAGTACTTC
CASSLGEGGAVNCPEQYF
>TRBV28|-|-|TRBJ1-6
TGTGCCAGCAAGGGAGGGGATAATTCACCCCTCCACTTT
CASKGGDNSPLHF
>TRBV5-5|-|-|TRBJ2-3
TGTGCCAGCAGCTTGCGGGGAGCAAGCACAGATACGCAGTATTTT
CASSLRGASTDTQYF
>TRBV12-3/TRBV12-4|-|-|TRBJ1-5
TGTGCCAGCAGTTCCTCGGATCAGCCCCAGCATTTT
CASSSSDQPQHF
>TRBV5-1|-|-|TRBJ1-1
TGCGCCAGCAGCCTGGCAGGCCCGCAGAACACTGAAGCTTTCTTT
CASSLAGPQNTEAFF
>TRBV7-2|-|TRBD2|TRBJ2-1
TGTGCCAGCAGCTTACAGCGGGGGGAGTACAATGAGCAGTTCTTC
CASSLQRGEYNEQFF
>TRBV2|-|-|TRBJ1-5
TGTGCCAGCAGTGAAGGGGACTGGCGGGATCAGCCCCAGCATTTT
CASSEGDWRDQPQHF
>TRBV19|-|-|TRBJ2-7
TGTGCCAGTAGTAGGGACACCTACGAGCAGTACTTC
CASSRDTYEQYF
>TRBV11-2|few|-|TRBJ1-2
TGTGCCAGCAGCTTAGACGGCAGGTCCCTCTATGGCTACACCTTC
CASSLDGRSLYGYTF
>TRBV5-4|-|TRBD2|TRBJ2-3
TGTGCCAGCAGCCTAGCGGGCGGGGATACGCAGTATTTT
CASSLAGGDTQYF
>TRBV10-3|-|TRBD2|TRBJ2-3
TGTGCCAGCTCGGGACTAGCGGGGGGAGCTCAGTATTTT
CASSGLAGGAQYF
>TRBV2|once|-|TRBJ2-5
TGTGCCGGGTGCCGGGACAACCAAGAGACCCAGTACTTC
CAGCRDNQETQYF
>TRBV19|-|-|TRBJ1-2
TGTGCCAGTACCTCGTCCCAGGGGAACTATGGCTACACCTTC
CASTSSQGNYGYTF
>TRBV10-2|-|-|TRBJ1-4
TGCGCCAGCAACCTCAGGGGCTCGGGAGAAAAACTGTTTTTT
CASNLRGSGEKLFF
>TRBV6-5|once|TRBD2|TRBJ2-1
TGTGCCAGCACCAGCGGGAGGGCCTCCAATGAGCAGTTCTTC
CASTSGRASNEQFF
>TRBV19|-|-|TRBJ1-1
TGTGCCAGTAGTAGACGGGGGTTGACTGAAGCTTTCTTT
CASSRRGLTEAFF
>TRBV6-5|few|TRBD1|TRBJ1-2
TGTGCCAGCATGCAGGGACAGACGCGTGGCTACACCTTC
CASMQGQTRGYTF
>TRBV24-1|-|-|TRBJ2-5
TGTGCCACCGGTGTCCGGGATCGAGAGACCCAGTACTTC
CATGVRDRETQYF
>TRBV19|-|-|TRBJ2-7
TGTGCCAGTAGTATTAAACGGGGAAACGACCTCTACGAGCAGTACTTC
CASSIKRGNDLYEQYF
>TRBV10-1|-|-|TRBJ1-1
TGCGCCAGCAGTGAACAGGCCAACACTGAAGCTTTCTTT
CASSEQANTEAFF
>TRBV7-3|-|TRBD1|TRBJ2-1
TGTGCCAGCAGTTGGGGACAGGGGGCTCGTAATGAGCAGTTCTTC
CASSWGQGARNEQFF
>TRBV7-6|-|-|TRBJ1-4
TGTGCCAGCAGCCAGGACAGCCTTAATGAAAAACTGTTTTTT
CASSQDSLNEKLFF
>TRBV28|-|-|TRBJ1-3
TGTGCCAGCAGTCCTGGGGGGGTCTCTGGAAACACCATATATTTT
CASSPGGVSGNTIYF
>TRBV20-1|many|-|TRBJ1-2
TGCAGTGCTAACAGGGATGGCTACACCTTC
CSANRDGYTF
>TRBV5-4|-|-|TRBJ1-2
TGTGCCAGCAGCTCGATAGACAAGACTAACTATGGCTACACCTTC
CASSSIDKTNYGYTF
>TRBV7-3|few|-|TRBJ1-3
TGTGCCAGCAGCTTAACGTTAGGAAACACCATATATTTT
CASSLTLGNTIYF
>TRBV11-2|-|TRBD2|TRBJ2-5
TGTGCCAGCAGCTTGTTTCGCGGGAGACAAGAGACCCAGTACTTC
CASSLFRGRQETQYF
>TRBV6-5|once|TRBD1|TRBJ1-6
TGTGCCAGCAGTACTGACAGGGCCAATTCACCCCTCCACTTT
CASSTDRANSPLHF
>TRBV24-1|-|-|TRBJ2-7
TGTGCCACCAGTGATCAGCGGGAGCAGTACTTC
CATSDQREQYF
>TRBV28|-|-|TRBJ1-2
TGTGCCAGCAGCACGAGCCACTATGGCTACACCTTC
CASSTSHYGYTF
>TRBV12-3/TRBV12-4|few|-|TRBJ1-2
TGTGCCAGCAGTTTAGACAGCTATGGCTACACCTTC
CASSLDSYGYTF
>TRBV7-2|once|TRBD1|TRBJ1-6
TGTGCCAGCAGCCCGCCAGGCAGGGGGAGCTCCTATAATTCACCCCTCCACTTT
CASSPPGRGSSYNSPLHF
>TRBV5-1|once|-|TRBJ2-3
TGCGCCAGCAGCTTGCGGGCGGGCGCGCGAAGCACAGATACGCAGTATTTT
CASSLRAGARSTDTQYF
>TRBV6-6|-|-|TRBJ2-7
TGTGCCAGCACTCTCCCCAGCGACGAGCAGTACTTC
CASTLPSDEQYF
>TRBV3-1/TRBV3-2|-|-|TRBJ1-6
TGTGCCAGCCAACGCGTGGGGACACACTCACCCCTCCACTTT
CASQRVGTHSPLHF
>TRBV28|-|TRBD1|TRBJ1-2
TGTGCCAGCATTACAGGGGGCGACTATGGCTACACCTTC
CASITGGDYGYTF